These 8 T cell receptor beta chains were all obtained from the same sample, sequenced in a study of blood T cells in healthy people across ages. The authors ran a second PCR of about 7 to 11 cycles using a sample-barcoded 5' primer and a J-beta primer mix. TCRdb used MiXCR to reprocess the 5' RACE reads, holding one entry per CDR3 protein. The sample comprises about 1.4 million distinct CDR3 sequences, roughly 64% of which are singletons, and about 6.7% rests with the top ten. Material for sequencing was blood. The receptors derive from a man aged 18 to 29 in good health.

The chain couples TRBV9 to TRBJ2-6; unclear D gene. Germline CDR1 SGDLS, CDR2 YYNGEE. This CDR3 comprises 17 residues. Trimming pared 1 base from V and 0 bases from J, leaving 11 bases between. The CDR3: CASSVTSWASGANVLTF. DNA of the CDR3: TGTGCCAGCAGCGTAACGAGTTGGGCCTCTGGGGCCAACGTCCTGACTTTC.

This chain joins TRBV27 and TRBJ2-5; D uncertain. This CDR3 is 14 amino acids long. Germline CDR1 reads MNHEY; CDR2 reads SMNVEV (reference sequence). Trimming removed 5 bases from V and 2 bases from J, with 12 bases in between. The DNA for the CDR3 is TGTGCCAGCAGTCCCACCACCACGCAAGAGACCCAGTACTTC. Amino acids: CASSPTTTQETQYF.

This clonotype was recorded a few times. The CDR3 loop reads CSVELAGGPVNEQFF. CDR3 DNA sequence: TGCAGCGTTGAACTAGCGGGAGGGCCGGTGAATGAGCAGTTCTTC. The chain joins TRBV29-1 to TRBJ2-1; 12 nucleotides align to TRBD2. Trimming at V came to 2 bases and at J to 7 bases, leaving 6 bases not matched to a gene. The CDR3 extends over 15 amino acids. CDR1 SQVTM and CDR2 ANQGSEA come from the germline V gene.

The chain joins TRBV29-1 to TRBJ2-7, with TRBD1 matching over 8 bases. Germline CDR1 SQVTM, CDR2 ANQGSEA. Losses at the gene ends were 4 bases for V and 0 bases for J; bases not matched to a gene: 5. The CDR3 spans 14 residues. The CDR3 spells CSVADRAASYEQYF. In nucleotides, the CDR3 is TGCAGCGTTGCGGACAGGGCTGCCTCCTACGAGCAGTACTTC.

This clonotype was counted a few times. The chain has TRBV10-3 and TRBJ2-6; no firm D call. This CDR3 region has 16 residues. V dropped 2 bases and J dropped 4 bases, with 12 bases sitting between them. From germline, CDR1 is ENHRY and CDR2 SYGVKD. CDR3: CAISEALLPGANVLTF. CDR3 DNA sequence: TGTGCCATCAGTGAGGCCCTCTTACCGGGGGCCAACGTCCTGACTTTC.

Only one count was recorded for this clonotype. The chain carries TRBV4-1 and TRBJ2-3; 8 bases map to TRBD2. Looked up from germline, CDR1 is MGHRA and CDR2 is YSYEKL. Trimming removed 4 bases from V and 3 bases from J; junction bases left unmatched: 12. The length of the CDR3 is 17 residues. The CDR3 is CASSRNPGTRETDTQYF. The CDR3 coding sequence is TGCGCCAGCAGCCGAAACCCCGGGACTAGGGAAACAGATACGCAGTATTTT.

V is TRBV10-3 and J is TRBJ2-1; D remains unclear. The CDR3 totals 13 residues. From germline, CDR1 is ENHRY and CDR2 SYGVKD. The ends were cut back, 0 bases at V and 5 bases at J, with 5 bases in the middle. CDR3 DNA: TGTGCCATCAGTGAGTCGCTAGACAATGAGCAGTTCTTC. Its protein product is CAISESLDNEQFF.

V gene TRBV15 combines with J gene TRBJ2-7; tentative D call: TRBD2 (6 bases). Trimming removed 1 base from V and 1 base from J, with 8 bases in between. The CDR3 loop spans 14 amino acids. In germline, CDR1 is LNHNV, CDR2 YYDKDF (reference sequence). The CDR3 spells CATSRGRDSYEQYF. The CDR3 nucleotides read TGTGCCACCAGCAGAGGGAGGGATTCCTACGAGCAGTACTTC.